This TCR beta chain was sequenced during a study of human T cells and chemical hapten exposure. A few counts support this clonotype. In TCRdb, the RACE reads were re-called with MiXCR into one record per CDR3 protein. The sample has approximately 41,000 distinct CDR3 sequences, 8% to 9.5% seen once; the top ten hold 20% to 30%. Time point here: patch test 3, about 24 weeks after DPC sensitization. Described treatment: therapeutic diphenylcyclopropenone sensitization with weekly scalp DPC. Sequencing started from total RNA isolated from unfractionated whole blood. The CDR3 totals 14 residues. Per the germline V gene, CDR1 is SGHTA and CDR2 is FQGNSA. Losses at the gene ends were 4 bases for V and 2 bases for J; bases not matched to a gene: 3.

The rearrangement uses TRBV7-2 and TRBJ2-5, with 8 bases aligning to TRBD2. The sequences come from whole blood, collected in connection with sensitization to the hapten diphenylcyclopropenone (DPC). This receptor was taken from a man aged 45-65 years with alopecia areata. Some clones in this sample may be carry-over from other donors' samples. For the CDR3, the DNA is TGTGCCAGCAGCTCTCTAGCGGGTCAAGAGACCCAGTACTTC. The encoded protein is CASSSLAGQETQYF.